What follows are 23 T cell receptor beta chains derived from one specimen sequenced in a study of CD8+ T cells in alopecia areata. Extracted RNA was reverse transcribed into cDNA, the sequencing template. Measured with immunoSEQ multiplex PCR; TCRdb has only the in-frame clones, and not every one. Here the sample spans approximately 65,000 clones, approximately 46% being singletons. The specimen was CD8+ T cells sorted from blood, collected at week 0. Source of these receptors: a human donor with alopecia areata.

The CDR3 DNA is TGCGCCAGCAGCTCCGGGACTAGCGGGAGGGACTACAATGAGCAGTTCTTC. Translation: CASSSGTSGRDYNEQFF. V is TRBV5-1 and J is TRBJ2-1; 16 bases match TRBD2. This CDR3 is built from 17 residues. V lost 3 bases and J lost 3; bases outside the gene matches: 3. Per germline, CDR1 SGHRS and CDR2 YFSETQ.

The chain carries TRBV6-4 and TRBJ2-5; unclear D gene. The CDR3 loop spans 9 amino acids. CDR1 and CDR2 (germline): MRHNA, SNTAGT. The V end was cut by 2 bases, the J end by 9 bases, with 1 base between. Here the CDR3 DNA reads TGTGCCAGCAGTGACCCCCAGTACTTC. Protein product: CASSDPQYF.

The gene calls are TRBV4-3 and TRBJ2-7; D not resolved. In germline, CDR1 is LGHNA, CDR2 YSLEER. V shed 0 bases and J shed 2 bases, with 14 bases lying between them. The CDR3 length is 16 residues. Written as DNA, the CDR3 is TGCGCCAGCAGCCAAGACTGGCGACCAGCCCCCTACGAGCAGTACTTC. It is translated as CASSQDWRPAPYEQYF.

The chain uses TRBV27 and TRBJ2-5, with D uncertain. The DNA end lines up better with TRBJ2-7; the J call may be wrong. The CDR3 length is 13 residues. The germline CDR1 and CDR2 sequences are MNHEY and SMNVEV (reference sequence). The CDR3 sequence is CASSSLTWHEQYF. CDR3 DNA: TGTGCCAGCAGCTCCCTAACATGGCACGAGCAGTACTTC.

V is TRBV30 and J is TRBJ2-7; 8 bases are a match to TRBD1. Losses at the gene ends were 5 bases for V and 6 bases for J; bases not matched to a gene: 6. There are 12 residues in the CDR3. Germline V gene data show CDR1 as GTSNPN and CDR2 as SVGIG (reference sequence). CDR3 region: CAWGTGLGEQYF. Here the CDR3 DNA reads TGTGCCTGGGGGACAGGTCTTGGCGAGCAGTACTTC.

V is TRBV7-9 and J is TRBJ2-7, with D uncertain. Germline loops: CDR1 SEHNR, CDR2 FQNEAQ (reference sequence). Trimming removed 4 bases at V and 5 bases at J, with 15 bases between. This CDR3 has 14 residues. CDR3: CASSSSPHVDEQYF. CDR3 DNA sequence: TGTGCCAGCAGCTCCTCTCCCCACGTCGACGAGCAGTACTTC. The whole variable domain, remainder taken from reference TRBV7-9 and TRBJ2-7, is DTGVSQNPRHKITKRGQNVTFRCDPISEHNRLYWYRQTLGQGPEFLTYFQNEAQLEKSRLLSDRFSAERPKGSFSTLEIQRTEQGDSAMYLCASSSSPHVDEQYFGPGTRLTVT.

The chain carries TRBV27 and TRBJ2-7; 7 nucleotides line up with TRBD2. Germline trimming cut 0 bases from V and 3 bases from J; bases unmatched to any gene: 5. The germline V gene encodes CDR1 MNHEY and CDR2 SMNVEV (reference sequence). CDR3 length: 15 residues. CDR3 sequence (DNA): TGTGCCAGCAGTTTATCGGCTAGCGGATACTACGAGCAGTACTTC. The encoded protein is CASSLSASGYYEQYF.

The V call is TRBV7-2, the J call TRBJ2-1; D is undetermined. The CDR3 contains 13 residues. Germline CDR1 SGHTA, CDR2 FQGNSA. Trimming removed 0 bases from V and 5 bases from J, with 5 bases in between. In nucleotides, the CDR3 is TGTGCCAGCAGCTTAGCCGGGCACAATGAGCAGTTCTTC. It yields the protein CASSLAGHNEQFF.

Only a few counts were recorded for this clone. V usage is TRBV5-6 and J usage is TRBJ2-7; 10 nucleotides align to TRBD2. The trim removed 4 bases at V and 2 bases at J, leaving 3 bases unmatched. Germline V gene lookup returns CDR1 SGHDT and CDR2 YYEEEE. The CDR3 sequence is 14 residues long. The DNA of the CDR3 is TGTGCCAGCAGCACCAGCGGGAGGGCCTACGAGCAGTACTTC. Protein product: CASSTSGRAYEQYF.

This chain uses TRBV19 with TRBJ2-7; perhaps TRBD1 as D (6 bases). Trimming cost V 8 bases and J 3 bases, with 11 bases left between them. This CDR3 region has 12 residues. Germline V gene lookup returns CDR1 LNHDA and CDR2 SQIVND (reference sequence). The CDR3 is CASRNRDYEQYF. The CDR3 nucleotides read TGTGCCAGTCGGAACAGGGACTACGAGCAGTACTTC.

This clone was picked up a small number of times. CDR3 sequence reads: CASRPSGTAYEQYF. CDR3 in DNA: TGCGCCAGCAGACCGAGCGGCACCGCCTACGAGCAGTACTTC. The chain employs TRBV5-1 and TRBJ2-7; D perhaps matches TRBD2 (5 bases). The V gene's germline CDR1 is SGHRS and CDR2 YFSETQ. Deletions cut 5 bases from V and 2 bases from J, with 14 bases between. CDR3 size: 14 residues.

CDR3 in DNA: TGTGCCAGCAGTCTTGCGGGAGTCACCGGGGAGCTGTTTTTT. This translates into CASSLAGVTGELFF. The chain uses TRBV6-5 and TRBJ2-2, with 7 bases identical to TRBD2. V gave up 5 bases and J gave up 4 bases; unmatched junction bases: 4. The CDR3 is made up of 14 amino acids. Germline V gene lookup returns CDR1 MNHEY and CDR2 SVGAGI.

In this sample, this clone turned up once. CDR3 DNA: TGCAGCGTTATGTCTGGTTCCGGGGGCTACACCTTC. Residues: CSVMSGSGGYTF. The chain carries TRBV29-1 and TRBJ1-2; D remains unclear. V lost 5 bases and J 8 bases, leaving 15 bases between the germline ends. The CDR3 contains 12 residues. The germline V gene has CDR1 SQVTM and CDR2 ANQGSEA.

This clone was seen a handful of times. The gene calls are TRBV6-6 and TRBJ2-5; D ambiguous. This CDR3 has 12 residues. V lost 3 bases and J 5 bases, leaving 7 bases between the germline ends. The germline CDR1 and CDR2 sequences are MNHNY and SVGAGI (reference sequence). CDR3 nucleotide sequence: TGTGCCAGCAGTTATTCTTCTGAGACCCAGTACTTC. Encoded protein: CASSYSSETQYF.

The chain employs TRBV11-2 and TRBJ2-1; 7 nucleotides agree with TRBD1. V lost 5 bases to trimming and J lost 4 bases; unmatched junction nucleotides: 8. Germline values: CDR1 SGHAT, CDR2 FQNNGV. The CDR3 loop spans 15 amino acids. This chain's CDR3 is CASSHPETGYNEQFF. The CDR3 region has the DNA TGTGCCAGCAGCCACCCAGAGACAGGGTACAATGAGCAGTTCTTC.

The chain recombines TRBV5-1 with TRBJ2-2; no firm D call. The V gene's germline CDR1 is SGHRS and CDR2 YFSETQ. V shed 5 bases and J shed 3 bases, with 11 bases lying between them. This CDR3 spans 14 amino acids. The CDR3 loop is CASRPDGYTGELFF. The CDR3 DNA is TGCGCCAGCAGACCGGACGGTTACACCGGGGAGCTGTTTTTT.

V gene TRBV27 combines with J gene TRBJ2-7; D is uncertain. The CDR3 extends over 14 amino acids. The germline gives CDR1 MNHEY, CDR2 SMNVEV (reference sequence). Deletions cut 6 bases from V and 3 bases from J, with 15 bases between. The CDR3 here is CASRKKITGYEQYF. DNA for the CDR3: TGTGCCAGCAGGAAGAAGATTACGGGCTACGAGCAGTACTTC.

This clone was counted between two and nine times. The genes are TRBV21-1 and TRBJ2-7; the table's D call of TRBD2 was not tested on the DNA. TRBV21-1 is labeled a pseudogene. This CDR3 has 17 amino acids. The CDR3 region has the DNA TGTGCCAGCAGCAAAGGGCTAGCGGGAGGCCTGAACTACGAGCAGTACTTC. This codes for CASSKGLAGGLNYEQYF.

The chain joins TRBV29-1 to TRBJ2-3, with 8 bases lining up with TRBD1. This CDR3 region has 14 residues. CDR1 SQVTM and CDR2 ANQGSEA come from the germline V gene. V gave up 7 bases and J gave up 5 bases; unmatched junction bases: 11. CDR3 protein: CSAVGQGARDTQYF. CDR3 DNA sequence: TGCAGCGCCGTTGGGCAGGGGGCGAGAGATACGCAGTATTTT.

This clone was observed a few times. The chain combines TRBV6-5 with TRBJ2-3, with 7 bases fitting TRBD2. The CDR3 contains 14 residues. Trimming at V came to 4 bases and at J to 2 bases, leaving 3 bases not matched to a gene. Germline loops: CDR1 MNHEY, CDR2 SVGAGI. Here the CDR3 DNA reads TGTGCCAGCAGTTCGGGACTAAACACAGATACGCAGTATTTT. As protein: CASSSGLNTDTQYF.

The chain combines TRBV4-2 with TRBJ2-7, with 8 bases matching TRBD2. Trimming took 4 bases from V and 4 from J; bases not matched to a gene: 18. The germline gives CDR1 LGHNA, CDR2 YNFKEQ. This CDR3 comprises 18 residues. As DNA, the CDR3 is TGTGCCAGCAGCCTCCCCCAAGAGTCTAGCGGGTCTCCATACGAGCAGTACTTC. This codes for CASSLPQESSGSPYEQYF.

This chain joins TRBV9 and TRBJ2-5; 9 positions match TRBD2. The CDR3 covers 18 residues. Trimming took 0 bases from V and 5 from J; bases not matched to a gene: 14. Germline values: CDR1 SGDLS, CDR2 YYNGEE. The CDR3 bases are TGTGCCAGCAGCGTAGAGGACCTTGGCGGGAGGGCCCGTGAGACCCAGTACTTC. This gives the protein CASSVEDLGGRARETQYF.

This chain uses TRBV29-1 with TRBJ2-7; 8 positions match TRBD1. V lost 4 bases and J lost 1; bases outside the gene matches: 6. The germline V gene has CDR1 SQVTM and CDR2 ANQGSEA. The CDR3 totals 14 residues. The CDR3 reads CSVGARQGSYEQYF. CDR3 coding DNA: TGCAGCGTTGGAGCCCGACAGGGGTCCTACGAGCAGTACTTC.